This note documents a single T cell receptor beta chain sequence. Its target is unknown. V was clipped by 4 bases and J by 0 bases; unmatched bases: 9. The CDR3 extends over 18 amino acids. Germline lookup yields CDR1 SGHRS and CDR2 YFSETQ. The data originate from a study of shared clonotypes between healthy human individuals. Per the study methods: There were no quality scores in the junction-only immunoSEQ sequences, so filtering differed. TCRdb keeps only in-frame clones here, not all; method: immunoSEQ multiplex PCR. That table gives V, J and clone size, and the DNA gave D and trimming. The sample contains millions of clones, approximately 93% of which appear only once. General observations from the study: In contrast to clonotypes shared by all four donors, non-shared clonotypes had lower generation probabilities. Sampling was confined to blood; repertoires within tissues likely differ.

V usage is TRBV5-1 and J usage is TRBJ2-6; 8 nucleotides align to TRBD1. The sequence was collected from a man in his late teens or twenties in good health. Some clones in this sample may be carry-over from other donors' samples. The sequencing sample was made of naive CD4+ T cells from PBMCs. Indicated subset: CD45RA+ positively selected. The CDR3: CASSLRGQALSGANVLTF. The DNA of the CDR3 is TGCGCCAGCAGCCTACGGGGACAGGCCCTCTCTGGGGCCAACGTCCTGACTTTC.